One and the same sample provided the 16 T cell receptor beta chains below, sequenced in a study of blood T cell repertoires in COVID-19. Libraries were prepared by immunoSEQ multiplex PCR; TCRdb keeps only in-frame clonotypes and omits some of them. The top ten hold 2% to 2.5% of the sample, which has 230,000 or so clones, 70% to 85% seen once. Sequenced sample: peripheral blood. These receptors all stem from a man aged 35 to 55 who had recovered from COVID-19.

This sequence joins TRBV27 and TRBJ1-1; a possible D gene is TRBD1 (5 bases). Per germline, CDR1 MNHEY and CDR2 SMNVEV (reference sequence). CDR3 length: 16 residues. Between the trimmed V and J ends, which lost 5 bases and 4 bases, there was a span of 20 bases. This CDR3 reads CASSPSIRVSRTEAFF. CDR3 DNA sequence: TGTGCCAGCAGTCCGTCAATCAGGGTTAGTCGCACTGAAGCTTTCTTT.

The chain combines TRBV5-1 with TRBJ1-1, with 7 bases matching TRBD1. J was trimmed by 0 bases and V by 6 bases; bases with no gene match: 5. This CDR3 region has 14 residues. Germline-derived CDR1 and CDR2 are SGHRS and YFSETQ. The CDR3 nucleotides are TGCGCCAGCACCCGGGACAGCATGAACACTGAAGCTTTCTTT. Residues: CASTRDSMNTEAFF.

This clone was picked up one time. This chain joins TRBV11-3 and TRBJ2-7, with D maybe TRBD2 (6 bases). Per the germline V gene, CDR1 is SGHNT and CDR2 is YENEEA. V lost 2 bases to trimming and J lost 1 base, with 15 bases between them. The CDR3 spans 16 residues. CDR3 DNA sequence: TGTGCCAGCAGCTTAAGAGGAGGGATTAAATCCTACGAGCAGTACTTC. Translated: CASSLRGGIKSYEQYF.

The chain carries TRBV7-2 and TRBJ2-2; 9 positions agree with TRBD1. From germline, CDR1 is SGHTA and CDR2 FQGNSA. This CDR3 is built from 14 residues. Germline trimming cut 7 bases from V and 4 bases from J; bases unmatched to any gene: 4. The CDR3 sequence is CASTRTGATGELFF. In DNA, the CDR3 is TGTGCCAGCACCCGGACAGGGGCCACCGGGGAGCTGTTTTTT. The variable domain in full, completed from reference TRBV7-2 and TRBJ2-2, reads GAGVSQSPSNKVTEKGKDVELRCDPISGHTALYWYRQSLGQGLEFLIYFQGNSAPDKSGLPSDRFSAERTGGSVSTLTIQRTQQEDSAVYLCASTRTGATGELFFGEGSRLTVL.

The J gene is TRBJ2-3, the V gene TRBV3-1 (or the pseudogene TRBV3-2); 9 bases are a match to TRBD2. The CDR3 has 14 amino acids. V was pared by 4 bases and J by 5 bases, with 4 bases of the junction left unmatched. CDR1 LGHDT and CDR2 YNNKEL come from the germline V gene (reference sequence). The CDR3 bases are TGTGCCAGCAGCCCCGGACTAGCGCGAGATACGCAGTATTTT. Amino acids: CASSPGLARDTQYF.

In its sample, this clone was seen once. This chain joins TRBV9 and TRBJ2-4; TRBD2 aligns across 16 bases. Per the germline V gene, CDR1 is SGDLS and CDR2 is YYNGEE. This CDR3 has 21 residues. V trimming: 3 bases; J trimming: 2 bases; junction bases outside the gene matches: 14. The CDR3 nucleotides are TGTGCCAGCAGCGGTCAGACCGGGACTAGCGGGAGGGCCTTATCCAAAAACATTCAGTACTTC. This gives the protein CASSGQTGTSGRALSKNIQYF.

This clone has ten or more counts. The gene calls are TRBV7-9 and TRBJ2-5; D gene unclear. V lost 3 bases and J 5 bases, leaving 7 bases between the germline ends. Germline CDR1 is SEHNR and CDR2 is FQNEAQ (reference sequence). The CDR3 totals 12 residues. The CDR3: CASSFSWETQYF. CDR3 bases: TGTGCCAGCAGCTTCAGTTGGGAGACCCAGTACTTC.

CDR3 region: CASSFSLRQLAGGPKAYNEQFF. For the CDR3, the DNA is TGTGCCAGTAGTTTCTCTTTACGGCAACTAGCGGGGGGCCCAAAGGCCTACAATGAGCAGTTCTTC. The chain joins TRBV19 to TRBJ2-1; 12 nucleotides agree with TRBD2. CDR1 is LNHDA, CDR2 SQIVND, per germline (reference sequence). J lost 2 bases, V lost 5 bases, and 22 bases had no gene match. The CDR3 totals 22 residues.

This clone was picked up one time. V gene TRBV9 combines with J gene TRBJ2-7; 16 bases map to TRBD2. Germline lookup yields CDR1 SGDLS and CDR2 YYNGEE. The ends lost 0 bases at V and 0 bases at J; junction bases unmatched: 9. The CDR3 covers 20 residues. In nucleotides, the CDR3 is TGTGCCAGCAGCGTAGGTATTATGGGACTAGCGGGGGGGGCCTCCTACGAGCAGTACTTC. This codes for CASSVGIMGLAGGASYEQYF.

The chain is built from TRBV21-1 and TRBJ1-6; the table's D gene call, TRBD1, was not cross checked with the DNA. TRBV21-1 is shown as a pseudogene. The CDR3 covers 19 residues. CDR3 loop: CASSKRPGQVQPYNSPLHF. CDR3 nucleotide sequence: TGTGCCAGCAGCAAACGGCCTGGACAGGTTCAACCCTATAATTCACCCCTCCACTTT.

The chain employs TRBV29-1 and TRBJ2-1; D unresolved. V was pared by 6 bases and J by 6 bases, with 6 bases between. From germline, CDR1 is SQVTM and CDR2 ANQGSEA. This CDR3 spans 10 amino acids. The CDR3 spells CSVAGNEQFF. The CDR3 DNA reads TGCAGCGTCGCAGGCAATGAGCAGTTCTTC.

The genes are TRBV11-2 and TRBJ2-1; 7 bases agree with TRBD1. V lost 3 bases, J lost 8 bases, and 4 bases stayed unmatched. The CDR3 has 13 amino acids. CDR1 and CDR2 from the germline V gene are SGHAT and FQNNGV. The CDR3 loop is CASSLAQGDEQFF. The CDR3 DNA sequence: TGTGCCAGCAGCTTGGCGCAGGGGGATGAGCAGTTCTTC.

This clone was observed once. The chain is built from TRBV19 and TRBJ2-4; 13 bases fit TRBD2. Trimming at V came to 5 bases and at J to 4 bases, leaving 2 bases not matched to a gene. Germline V gene lookup returns CDR1 LNHDA and CDR2 SQIVND (reference sequence). CDR3 length equals 15 residues. CDR3 sequence reads: CASSGGLAGKNIQYF. The CDR3 bases are TGTGCCAGTAGTGGGGGACTAGCGGGGAAAAACATTCAGTACTTC.

This clone has only a few counts. V and J are TRBV7-2 and TRBJ1-2; no firm D call. Looked up from germline, CDR1 is SGHTA and CDR2 is FQGNSA. V was clipped by 1 base and J by 7 bases, with 16 bases between them. The CDR3 extends over 15 amino acids. The CDR3 DNA is TGTGCCAGCAGCTTAGTTTTGAAGGGAGGGTCTGGCTACACCTTC. It codes for CASSLVLKGGSGYTF.

V usage is TRBV5-1 and J usage is TRBJ2-1; TRBD1 matches 7 bases. Per the germline V gene, CDR1 is SGHRS and CDR2 is YFSETQ. The CDR3 sequence is 14 residues long. V gave up 4 bases and J gave up 3 bases; unmatched junction bases: 4. As DNA, the CDR3 is TGCGCCAGCAGCGAACAGGGGATCTACAATGAGCAGTTCTTC. Translating gives CASSEQGIYNEQFF. Drawing the rest from reference TRBV5-1 and TRBJ2-1, the complete variable domain is KAGVTQTPRYLIKTRGQQVTLSCSPISGHRSVSWYQQTPGQGLQFLFEYFSETQRNKGNFPGRFSGRQFSNSRSEMNVSTLELGDSALYLCASSEQGIYNEQFFGPGTRLTVL.

J is TRBJ1-2 and V is TRBV18; D is perhaps TRBD1 (6 bases). The CDR3 length is 15 residues. CDR1 KGHSH and CDR2 LQKENI come from the germline V gene. V was clipped by 5 bases and J by 7 bases, with 20 bases between them. The CDR3 DNA reads as TGTGCCAGCTCAGAAGGGGCTTCAGGGGCGGCTGGCTACACCTTC. Its translation: CASSEGASGAAGYTF.